Listed here are 3 T cell receptor beta chains from one sample, sequenced in a study of OX40 agonist ivuxolimab in advanced cancers. Profiled with immunoSEQ multiplex PCR; TCRdb holds only in-frame clones, not every one. The sample contains 90,000 to 100,000 clones, roughly nine tenths of which appear only once. The sequencing here drew on CD4+ or CD8+ T cells sorted from blood, taken in a trial of the OX40 agonist ivuxolimab. These receptors were obtained from an adult with an advanced solid tumor such as melanoma, head and neck, liver or kidney cancer.

V gene TRBV9 combines with J gene TRBJ2-3; the D is unclear. Germline CDR1 reads SGDLS; CDR2 reads YYNGEE. V dropped 0 bases and J dropped 0 bases, with 5 bases sitting between them. This CDR3 has 14 amino acids. As DNA, the CDR3 is TGTGCCAGCAGCGTAGTAGGGAGCACAGATACGCAGTATTTT. It is translated as CASSVVGSTDTQYF.

The chain combines TRBV5-1 with TRBJ1-5, with TRBD1 matching over 10 bases. CDR1 is SGHRS, CDR2 YFSETQ, per germline. Losses at the gene ends were 0 bases for V and 0 bases for J; bases not matched to a gene: 3. This CDR3 comprises 17 residues. CDR3 region: CASSLGTGGSSNQPQHF. As DNA, the CDR3 is TGCGCCAGCAGCTTGGGGACAGGGGGAAGTAGCAATCAGCCCCAGCATTTT. Together with reference TRBV5-1 and TRBJ1-5, the CDR3 gives the full variable domain: KAGVTQTPRYLIKTRGQQVTLSCSPISGHRSVSWYQQTPGQGLQFLFEYFSETQRNKGNFPGRFSGRQFSNSRSEMNVSTLELGDSALYLCASSLGTGGSSNQPQHFGDGTRLSIL.

The CDR3 region has the DNA TGTGCCAGCAGCCAAGTACAAGGGAGCGGTGGCTACACCTTC. This encodes CASSQVQGSGGYTF. This rearrangement joins TRBV14 to TRBJ1-2; no clear D. The germline V and J ends were trimmed by 1 base and 7 bases, with 13 bases remaining between them. The CDR3 length is 14 residues. CDR1 and CDR2 from the germline V gene are SGHDN and FVKESK.